Below are 19 T cell receptor beta chains sequenced from a single sample in a study of immune characterization of retroperitoneal liposarcoma. TCRdb re-called the PCR reads through MiXCR, storing one row per CDR3 protein. The table records some 8,200 distinct CDR3 sequences, over 40% of them present only once. Source material: tumor tissue. Every receptor here comes from a male donor with retroperitoneal liposarcoma.

This clonotype was detected only once. The genes are TRBV6-1 and TRBJ1-1; D ambiguous. This CDR3 region has 11 residues. Germline V lookup: CDR1 MNHNS, CDR2 SASEGT. Deletions cut 7 bases from V and 3 bases from J, with 6 bases between. The CDR3: CASTTDTEAFF. CDR3 DNA: TGTGCCAGCACAACGGACACTGAAGCTTTCTTT.

The chain recombines TRBV12-3 or TRBV12-4 with TRBJ2-3; D is uncertain. The CDR3 sequence is 12 residues long. V was trimmed by 4 bases and J by 5 bases, leaving 7 bases between them. CDR3 DNA sequence: TGTGCCAGCAGTTGGGCCCAAGATACGCAGTATTTT. It yields the protein CASSWAQDTQYF.

The chain combines TRBV6-1 with TRBJ2-1, with D hard to call. TRBJ2-7 explains the end of the DNA better; the J call may be wrong. Germline V gene data show CDR1 as MNHNS and CDR2 as SASEGT. The CDR3 consists of 11 residues. The CDR3 region has the DNA TGTGCCAGCAGTGAAATCTACGAGCAGTACTTC. It encodes CASSEIYEQYF.

This clonotype was seen just once. Because it lacks the conserved phenylalanine or tryptophan at the end, this CDR3 is likely a read error. The gene calls are TRBV6-5 and TRBJ2-1; 11 nucleotides match TRBD2. The end of the DNA aligns better with TRBJ2-7, so the J call may be wrong. CDR1 is MNHEY and CDR2 is SVGAGI in the germline V gene. CDR3 length: 15 residues. The CDR3 reads CASSSGLAASYEQYC. CDR3 sequence (DNA): TGTGCCAGCAGTTCGGGACTAGCGGCGTCCTACGAGCAGTACTGC.

The V and J genes are TRBV6-8 and TRBJ2-7; D remains unclear. TRBJ2-1 explains the end of the DNA better; the J call may be wrong. CDR3 length: 17 residues. Germline CDR1 MNHGY, CDR2 SAAAGT. The CDR3 DNA reads TGTGCCAGCAGTTACTCGGTCCTGGGGATTGCTTACAATGAGCAGTTCTTC. Translation gives CASSYSVLGIAYNEQFF.

The J gene is TRBJ2-3, the V gene TRBV7-2; the match to TRBD2 covers 9 bases. J was trimmed by 6 bases and V by 4 bases; bases with no gene match: 14. This CDR3 has 17 amino acids. Per germline, CDR1 SGHTA and CDR2 FQGNSA. The CDR3 DNA reads TGTGCCAGCAGCTCCGTTGGGGCGGGACTAGCAGGGGATACGCAGTATTTT. Translated: CASSSVGAGLAGDTQYF.

The CDR3 protein is CASSSAPSSYNEQYF. DNA for the CDR3: TGTGCCAGCAGCTCCGCCCCGAGCTCCTACAATGAGCAGTACTTC. The rearrangement joins TRBV7-3 to TRBJ2-1; the D is unclear. The J call may be wrong; the DNA end is better matched by TRBJ2-7. The CDR3 has 15 residues. CDR1 and CDR2 from the germline V gene are SGHTA and FQGTGA.

This chain uses TRBV7-2 with TRBJ2-3; TRBD1 or TRBD2 may be the D gene (5 bases each). Trimming left V 3 bases short and J 5 bases short, with 15 bases between. CDR3 length equals 15 residues. CDR1 is SGHTA, CDR2 FQGNSA, per germline. The chain's CDR3 is CASSLYGAQGDTQYF. The CDR3, as DNA: TGTGCCAGCAGCTTGTACGGGGCCCAGGGAGATACGCAGTATTTT. The variable domain in full, completed from reference TRBV7-2 and TRBJ2-3, reads GAGVSQSPSNKVTEKGKDVELRCDPISGHTALYWYRQSLGQGLEFLIYFQGNSAPDKSGLPSDRFSAERTGGSVSTLTIQRTQQEDSAVYLCASSLYGAQGDTQYFGPGTRLTVL.

This clonotype was observed a handful of times. CDR3 region: CASSGAGLGTGELFF. CDR3 bases: TGTGCCAGCAGTGGAGCGGGACTGGGTACCGGGGAGCTGTTTTTT. V and J are TRBV6-1 and TRBJ2-2; 7 bases match TRBD2. The CDR3 contains 15 residues. J was trimmed by 5 bases and V by 4 bases; bases with no gene match: 7. Germline CDR1 and CDR2: MNHNS and SASEGT.

The J gene is TRBJ2-4, the V gene TRBV7-8; 11 nucleotides match TRBD2. V lost 1 base and J lost 13; bases outside the gene matches: 18. This CDR3 comprises 18 residues. Looked up from germline, CDR1 is SGHVS and CDR2 is FQNEAQ. The chain's CDR3 is CASSLVLAGGYIYNEQYF. CDR3 nucleotide sequence: TGTGCCAGCAGCTTAGTCCTAGCGGGGGGTTATATCTACAATGAGCAGTACTTC.

This clonotype was recorded a few times. The chain combines TRBV6-1 with TRBJ2-1; D is unresolved. The J call may be wrong; the DNA end is better matched by TRBJ2-7. The CDR3 runs to 15 residues. Germline CDR1 is MNHNS and CDR2 is SASEGT. CDR3 loop: CASSDLSARYNEQYF. In DNA form, the CDR3 reads TGTGCCAGCAGTGACTTGAGCGCTCGGTACAATGAGCAGTACTTC.

This clonotype turned up a few times. The genes are TRBV6-6 and TRBJ2-4, with 9 bases identical to TRBD2. There are 19 residues in the CDR3. Germline CDR1 MNHNY, CDR2 SVGAGI (reference sequence). J gave up 0 bases and V 4 bases, and 13 bases lay outside the gene matches. CDR3 nucleotide sequence: TGTGCCAGCAGTTCCCGGGGAGCGGGAGGCGTACGAGCCAAAAACATTCAGTACTTC. Protein sequence: CASSSRGAGGVRAKNIQYF.

The chain recombines TRBV6-1 with TRBJ2-1; 10 bases fit TRBD2. The J call is doubtful: the DNA matches TRBJ2-7 better. Germline V gives CDR1 MNHNS, CDR2 SASEGT. This CDR3 is 17 amino acids long. CDR3 in DNA: TGTGCCAGCAGTTTTGGGACTAGCGTGAGCTCCTACAATGAGCAGTACTTC. Amino acids: CASSFGTSVSSYNEQYF.

The sample holds a few counts of this clonotype. The V and J genes are TRBV12-3 or TRBV12-4 and TRBJ1-4, with 7 nucleotides matching TRBD1. This CDR3 spans 14 amino acids. The V and J ends lost 1 base and 10 bases, in that order; junction bases with no gene match: 6. This chain's CDR3 is CASSLGGAGGKLFF. The CDR3 DNA reads TGTGCCAGCAGTTTAGGGGGGGCAGGGGGAAAACTGTTTTTT.

This clonotype was counted between two and nine times. The chain recombines TRBV12-3 or TRBV12-4 with TRBJ2-1, with TRBD2 identical over 8 bases. With 6 bases clipped from V and 10 bases from J, the junction kept 11 bases outside the gene matches. This CDR3 has 14 residues. The chain's CDR3 is CASSMSGRAYEQFF. The CDR3 DNA is TGTGCCAGCAGCATGAGCGGGAGAGCCTACGAGCAGTTCTTC.

The J gene is TRBJ1-1, the V gene TRBV10-1; D remains unclear. Trimming left V 0 bases short and J 3 bases short, with 8 bases between. The V gene's germline CDR1 is WNHNN and CDR2 SYGVQD (reference sequence). This CDR3 region has 14 residues. The chain's CDR3 is CASSESIGDTEAFF. In nucleotides, the CDR3 is TGCGCCAGCAGTGAGTCGATCGGGGACACTGAAGCTTTCTTT.

The V call is TRBV6-2 or TRBV6-3, the J call TRBJ2-3; the D is unclear. V lost 2 bases and J 9 bases, leaving 9 bases between the germline ends. Germline lookup yields CDR1 MNHEY and CDR2 SVGEGT. CDR3 length equals 12 residues. The CDR3 here is CASSYPVRTQYF. The CDR3 DNA reads as TGTGCCAGCAGTTACCCCGTCCGCACGCAGTATTTT.

This clonotype was observed once. V usage is TRBV6-1 and J usage is TRBJ2-5; D possibly corresponds to TRBD2 (5 bases). The length of the CDR3 is 14 residues. V was shortened by 1 base and J by 10 bases, with 16 bases between the two germline ends. Germline V gene lookup returns CDR1 MNHNS and CDR2 SASEGT. Here the CDR3 DNA reads TGTGCCAGCAGTGAAGGTTGGCGGACTGATGTCCAGTACTTC. Its translation: CASSEGWRTDVQYF.

This chain links TRBV6-1 with TRBJ2-3, with D tentatively TRBD2 (5 bases). Trimming pared 3 bases from V and 2 bases from J, leaving 15 bases between. Germline V lookup: CDR1 MNHNS, CDR2 SASEGT. The CDR3 runs to 16 residues. The DNA for the CDR3 is TGTGCCAGCAGTGATATAAGGCGGGTGAACACAGATACGCAGTATTTT. Protein: CASSDIRRVNTDTQYF.